The rows below give T cell receptor beta chains drawn from one sample of a study of prognosis after radiotherapy for stage I lung cancer. TCRdb redid the calling of the multiplex PCR reads with MiXCR, one entry per CDR3 protein. The data show about 13,000 distinct CDR3 sequences, less than 50% seen once. The sequencing used PBMCs, collected before or after stereotactic body radiation therapy (not recorded which). The receptors stem from a donor of 50 years or more with non-small cell lung cancer. Each CDR3 is given with its conserved first and last residue. A D gene is named only where the DNA matches it firmly. Part of the rows lack a size; the others show once, few, many or a class for expanded clones.

CDR3: CASSSSRQGTGELFF; DNA: TGTGCCAGCAGTTCCTCCAGACAGGGTACCGGGGAGCTGTTTTTT; size: many; V: TRBV28; D: TRBD1; J: TRBJ2-2
CDR3: CASRPLAGGPYEQYF; DNA: TGTGCCAGCAGGCCCCTAGCGGGAGGCCCCTACGAGCAGTACTTC; size: medium-sized; V: TRBV6-1; D: TRBD2; J: TRBJ2-7
CDR3: CASATAGFYNEQFF; DNA: TGTGCTAGTGCCACCGCGGGGTTCTACAATGAGCAGTTCTTC; size: many; V: TRBV12-5; D: -; J: TRBJ2-1
CDR3: CASSPRVSGIGNEQFF; DNA: TGTGCCAGCAGCCCCAGAGTTAGCGGGATAGGGAATGAGCAGTTCTTC; size: medium-sized; V: TRBV7-6; D: TRBD2; J: TRBJ2-1
CDR3: CASSFKGPSQETQYF; DNA: TGTGCCAGCAGCTTCAAGGGGCCAAGCCAAGAGACCCAGTACTTC; size: many; V: TRBV5-4; D: -; J: TRBJ2-5
CDR3: CASSLGVGVGQTQYF; DNA: TGTGCCAGCAGCTTAGGGGTAGGGGTAGGCCAGACCCAGTACTTC; size: -; V: TRBV7-9; D: -; J: TRBJ2-5
CDR3: CASSQSEWQIF; DNA: TGTGCCAGCAGTCAAAGCGAGTGGCAAATATTC; size: once; V: TRBV12-3/TRBV12-4; D: -; J: TRBJ2-1
CDR3: CASSVADTQYF; DNA: TGTGCCAGCAGTGTAGCAGATACGCAGTATTTT; size: medium-sized; V: TRBV2; D: -; J: TRBJ2-3
CDR3: CASSTLTQGGMWTQYF; DNA: TGTGCCAGCAGTACGCTTACTCAGGGAGGAATGTGGACCCAGTACTTC; size: -; V: TRBV27; D: -; J: TRBJ2-5
CDR3: CASSTREGGISGANVLTF; DNA: TGTGCCAGCAGTACCCGAGAGGGGGGGATATCTGGGGCCAACGTCCTGACTTTC; size: -; V: TRBV28; D: -; J: TRBJ2-6
CDR3: CASSITTSRIYEQYF; DNA: TGTGCCAGCAGTATAACGACTAGCAGAATCTACGAGCAGTACTTC; size: -; V: TRBV6-2/TRBV6-3; D: TRBD2; J: TRBJ2-7
CDR3: CSELAQETQYF; DNA: TGCAGTGAACTAGCGCAAGAGACCCAGTACTTC; size: many; V: TRBV20-1; D: TRBD2; J: TRBJ2-5
CDR3: CASRLPPGELFF; DNA: TGCGCCAGCAGACTCCCACCCGGGGAGCTGTTTTTT; size: medium-sized; V: TRBV5-1; D: -; J: TRBJ2-2
CDR3: CSSNMCRGYSNQPQHF; DNA: TGTTCCAGCAATATGTGTCGGGGCTATAGCAATCAGCCCCAGCATTTT; size: -; V: TRBV28; D: -; J: TRBJ1-5
CDR3: CASRRQGTDKQYF; DNA: TGTGCCAGCAGAAGACAGGGCACAGATAAGCAGTACTTT; size: -; V: TRBV6-1; D: TRBD1; J: TRBJ2-3
CDR3: CASSGGQGGVDEQFF; DNA: TGCGCCAGCAGCGGGGGACAGGGAGGCGTCGATGAGCAGTTCTTC; size: -; V: TRBV5-1; D: TRBD1; J: TRBJ2-1
CDR3: CASSFTGTNTGELFF; DNA: TGTGCCAGCAGTTTCACGGGTACGAACACCGGGGAGCTGTTTTTT; size: medium-sized; V: TRBV28; D: -; J: TRBJ2-2
CDR3: CASNSQGRTYEQYF; DNA: TGTGCCAGCAACAGTCAGGGCAGAACCTACGAGCAGTACTTC; size: many; V: TRBV28; D: -; J: TRBJ2-7
CDR3: CASRLAGGTYEQYF; DNA: TGTGCCAGCCGCCTAGCGGGAGGCACCTACGAGCAGTACTTC; size: medium-sized; V: TRBV27; D: TRBD2; J: TRBJ2-7
CDR3: CASSRTSGSHNEQFF; DNA: TGTGCCAGCAGTCGGACTAGCGGGAGCCACAATGAGCAGTTCTTC; size: -; V: TRBV12-3/TRBV12-4; D: TRBD2; J: TRBJ2-1
CDR3: CASSQVGQGFSEQYF; DNA: TGTGCCAGCAGCCAAGTGGGACAGGGCTTTAGCGAGCAGTACTTC; size: many; V: TRBV4-2; D: TRBD1; J: TRBJ2-7
CDR3: CASSQVNLGFSDDQFF; DNA: TGCGCCAGCAGCCAAGTGAATCTGGGTTTTAGCGATGATCAGTTCTTC; size: -; V: TRBV4-1; D: -; J: TRBJ2-1
CDR3: CASSLYRGTEAFF; DNA: TGTGCCAGCAGTTTATACAGGGGCACTGAAGCTTTCTTT; size: many; V: TRBV27; D: TRBD1; J: TRBJ1-1
CDR3: CASSSGGNEQFF; DNA: TGCGCAAGCAGCTCGGGCGGCAATGAGCAGTTCTTC; size: -; V: TRBV5-1; D: -; J: TRBJ2-1
CDR3: CASSLVPGTNTDTQYF; DNA: TGTGCCAGCAGCTTAGTTCCGGGTACCAACACAGATACGCAGTATTTT; size: few; V: TRBV11-2; D: -; J: TRBJ2-3
CDR3: CASRDMVEGTYEQYF; DNA: TGTGCCAGCAGGGACATGGTTGAGGGTACCTACGAGCAGTACTTC; size: -; V: TRBV2; D: -; J: TRBJ2-7
CDR3: CASSLGFRGRGNTIYF; DNA: TGTGCCAGCAGCTTAGGCTTCCGGGGGCGCGGAAACACCATATATTTT; size: many; V: TRBV7-6; D: -; J: TRBJ1-3
CDR3: CASNQGRSTDTQYF; DNA: TGTGCCAGTAACCAGGGCAGGAGCACAGATACGCAGTATTTT; size: medium-sized; V: TRBV19; D: -; J: TRBJ2-3
CDR3: CASSLVGLTTEAFF; DNA: TGCGCCAGCAGCTTGGTGGGGCTAACCACTGAAGCTTTCTTT; size: -; V: TRBV5-1; D: -; J: TRBJ1-1
CDR3: CAWSLGLQDSEAFF; DNA: TGTGCCTGGAGTTTGGGTCTCCAGGATTCTGAAGCTTTCTTT; size: many; V: TRBV30; D: -; J: TRBJ1-1
CDR3: CAWSVGQGSNQPQHF; DNA: TGTGCCTGGAGTGTAGGTCAGGGAAGCAATCAGCCCCAGCATTTT; size: -; V: TRBV30; D: -; J: TRBJ1-5
CDR3: CASSYREARGYTF; DNA: TGTGCCAGCAGTTACCGGGAGGCGAGGGGCTACACCTTC; size: -; V: TRBV6-5; D: -; J: TRBJ1-2
CDR3: CSARGDSYSNQPQHF; DNA: TGCAGTGCTAGGGGGGACAGTTATAGCAATCAGCCCCAGCATTTT; size: -; V: TRBV20-1; D: TRBD1; J: TRBJ1-5
CDR3: CSAERLTGDNEQFF; DNA: TGCAGTGCCGAAAGACTGACAGGCGACAATGAGCAGTTCTTC; size: medium-sized; V: TRBV20-1; D: -; J: TRBJ2-1
CDR3: CASSDLGLVSYEQYF; DNA: TGTGCCAGCAGTGACTTGGGACTCGTCTCCTACGAGCAGTACTTC; size: medium-sized; V: TRBV2; D: -; J: TRBJ2-7
CDR3: CASYSFYEKLFF; DNA: TGTGCCAGTTACTCGTTTTATGAAAAACTGTTTTTT; size: -; V: TRBV6-1; D: -; J: TRBJ1-4
CDR3: CASSLYLVGYTF; DNA: TGTGCCAGTAGTCTTTATCTCGTGGGCTACACCTTC; size: -; V: TRBV19; D: -; J: TRBJ1-2
CDR3: CASSLDRIGQIQYF; DNA: TGTGCCAGCAGTTTAGACCGAATCGGCCAGATCCAGTACTTC; size: -; V: TRBV28; D: -; J: TRBJ2-5
CDR3: CASSSTSGVWNEQFF; DNA: TGTGCCAGCAGCTCGACTAGCGGGGTCTGGAATGAGCAGTTCTTC; size: once; V: TRBV7-9; D: TRBD2; J: TRBJ2-1
CDR3: CASSFRPGGGYTF; DNA: TGTGCCAGCAGCTTTCGGCCCGGCGGAGGCTACACCTTC; size: medium-sized; V: TRBV13; D: -; J: TRBJ1-2
CDR3: CASGYDSEGNGELFF; DNA: TGTGCCAGCGGTTACGACTCCGAGGGGAACGGGGAGCTGTTTTTT; size: -; V: TRBV6-2/TRBV6-3; D: -; J: TRBJ2-2
CDR3: CASSPGEGVISQHF; DNA: TGTGCCAGCAGCCCCGGGGAGGGAGTCATCAGCCAGCATTTT; size: -; V: TRBV6-1; D: -; J: TRBJ1-5
CDR3: CASSRQGHSYGYTF; DNA: TGTGCCAGCAGCAGACAGGGGCACTCCTATGGCTACACCTTC; size: medium-sized; V: TRBV12-3/TRBV12-4; D: TRBD1; J: TRBJ1-2
CDR3: CASSAGQHTGELCF; DNA: TGTGCCAGCAGTGCCGGACAGCACACTGGTGAGCTGTGTTTT; size: -; V: TRBV2; D: -; J: TRBJ2-2
CDR3: CATSDSGLAEVTDTQYF; DNA: TGTGCCACCAGTGACTCGGGACTAGCGGAGGTCACAGATACGCAGTATTTT; size: medium-sized; V: TRBV24-1; D: TRBD2; J: TRBJ2-3
CDR3: CASSIGFGGYTF; DNA: TGTGCCAGTAGTATCGGGTTCGGCGGCTACACCTTC; size: medium-sized; V: TRBV19; D: -; J: TRBJ1-2
CDR3: CASSFGGTSGRSPDTQYF; DNA: TGTGCCAGCAGCTTCGGGGGGACTAGCGGGAGGAGTCCAGATACGCAGTATTTT; size: many; V: TRBV7-8; D: TRBD2; J: TRBJ2-3
CDR3: CASSVAVGNSPLHF; DNA: TGTGCCAGCAGCGTAGCAGTGGGGAATTCACCCCTCCACTTT; size: -; V: TRBV9; D: -; J: TRBJ1-6
CDR3: CASSRAGGAWEQFF; DNA: TGTGCCAGCAGCCGAGCGGGAGGGGCTTGGGAGCAGTTCTTC; size: -; V: TRBV2; D: TRBD2; J: TRBJ2-1
CDR3: CASSFTGTELYRNQSQHF; DNA: TGTGCCAGCAGTTTCACCGGGACGGAACTATATAGAAATCAGTCCCAGCATTTT; size: -; V: TRBV28; D: -; J: TRBJ1-5
CDR3: CSALKGQGAAGELFF; DNA: TGCAGTGCCCTTAAGGGCCAGGGGGCAGCCGGGGAGCTGTTTTTT; size: many; V: TRBV20-1; D: TRBD1; J: TRBJ2-2
CDR3: CAPPQRGPSNTSMYF; DNA: TGTGCCCCCCCCCAACGGGGACCCTCCAACACCAGTATGTACTTC; size: many; V: TRBV10-3; D: -; J: TRBJ2-7
CDR3: CATSDGYRGIGYTF; DNA: TGTGCCACCAGTGATGGCTACAGGGGGATCGGCTACACCTTC; size: -; V: TRBV10-3; D: TRBD1; J: TRBJ1-2
CDR3: CASSSNGRGSYEQYF; DNA: TGCGCCAGCAGCTCCAACGGGAGGGGGTCCTACGAGCAGTACTTC; size: many; V: TRBV5-1; D: TRBD2; J: TRBJ2-7
CDR3: CASSQDQGRLAVVFF; DNA: TGCGCCAGCAGCCAAGATCAGGGTAGACTAGCGGTAGTGTTCTTC; size: -; V: TRBV4-1; D: TRBD2; J: TRBJ2-1
CDR3: CASKNRPDSGNTIYF; DNA: TGTGCCAGTAAAAACAGACCCGACTCTGGAAACACCATATATTTT; size: many; V: TRBV19; D: -; J: TRBJ1-3
CDR3: CASYTGFDGYTF; DNA: TGTGCCAGCTATACAGGGTTTGATGGCTACACCTTC; size: medium-sized; V: TRBV28; D: -; J: TRBJ1-2